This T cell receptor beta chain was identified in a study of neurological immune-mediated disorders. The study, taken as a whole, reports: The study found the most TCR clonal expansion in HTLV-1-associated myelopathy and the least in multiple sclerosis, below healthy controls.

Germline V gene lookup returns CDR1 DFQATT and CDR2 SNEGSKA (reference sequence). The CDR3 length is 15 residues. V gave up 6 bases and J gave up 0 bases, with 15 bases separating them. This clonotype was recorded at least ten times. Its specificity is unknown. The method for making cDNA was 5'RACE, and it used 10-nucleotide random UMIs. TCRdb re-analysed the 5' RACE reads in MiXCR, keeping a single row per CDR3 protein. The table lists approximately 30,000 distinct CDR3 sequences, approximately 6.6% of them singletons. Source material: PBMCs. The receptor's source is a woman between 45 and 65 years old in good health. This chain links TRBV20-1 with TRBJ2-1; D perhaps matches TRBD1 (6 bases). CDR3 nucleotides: TGCAGTGCGTCGACAGGATGGGGCTCCTACAATGAGCAGTTCTTC. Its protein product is CSASTGWGSYNEQFF.